This T cell receptor beta chain was identified in a study of shared clonotypes between healthy human individuals. Findings and caveats of the study: Donor scarcity curtailed the genetic and exposure-history diversity represented herein.

The CDR3 length is 11 residues. Per germline, CDR1 SGHAT and CDR2 FQNNGV. V was clipped by 9 bases and J by 6 bases, with 9 bases between them. The investigators split CD4+ cells into a CD45RA+ naive subset and a CD45RA-negative memory subset. A word on this clone: Its antigen is as yet unknown.

Generated by immunoSEQ multiplex PCR, the TCRdb table keeps only in-frame clones and is missing some. The sample has millions of clones; about 92% are singletons. The sequence came from a man between 18 and 29 years old in good health. The rearrangement uses TRBV11-2 and TRBJ2-1; D is tentatively TRBD1 or TRBD2 (5 bases each). Sequenced: naive CD4+ T cells sorted from blood. Subset: CD45RA+ positively selected. CDR3 region: CARGESNEQFF. The CDR3, as DNA: TGTGCCAGGGGGGAAAGCAATGAGCAGTTCTTC. The variable domain in full, completed from reference TRBV11-2 and TRBJ2-1, reads EAGVAQSPRYKIIEKRQSVAFWCNPISGHATLYWYQQILGQGPKLLIQFQNNGVVDDSQLPKDRFSAERLKGVDSTLKIQPAKLEDSAVYLCARGESNEQFFGPGTRLTVL.